This TCR beta chain was found in a study of OX40 agonist ivuxolimab in advanced cancers. The CDR3 spans 15 residues. J gave up 1 base and V 2 bases, and 2 bases lay outside the gene matches. CDR1 and CDR2 from the germline V gene are SGDLS and YYNGEE. Profiled with immunoSEQ multiplex PCR; TCRdb holds only in-frame clones, not every one. The profile covers tens of thousands of clones, with approximately 90% appearing a single time and around 2.7% taken by the ten largest. Source: CD4+ or CD8+ T cells sorted from blood, taken in a trial of the OX40 agonist ivuxolimab. The chain combines TRBV9 with TRBJ2-1; TRBD2 aligns across 8 bases. This clonotype was sampled from an adult with an advanced solid tumor such as melanoma, head and neck, liver or kidney cancer. The CDR3 DNA reads TGTGCCAGCAGCGTTACTAGCGGTTCCTACAATGAGCAGTTCTTC. Translating gives CASSVTSGSYNEQFF.